This TCR beta chain was identified in a study of T cells in Graves' hyperthyroidism and ophthalmopathy (dated by TCRdb to about 2019). Concerning the study at large: Peripheral blood was collected at initial diagnosis, before any treatment. To identify distinguishing TCR V-J signatures, a discovery cohort of around 100 patients was used, comprising some 45 with Graves' ophthalmopathy and roughly 60 with stable Graves' hyperthyroidism. Whether ophthalmopathy could be predicted prospectively was tested in an independent validation cohort made up of 18 to 20 hyperthyroidism patients plus 17 patients who later progressed to ophthalmopathy. The 100 discovery patients were divided at random into training and test sets in a 7:3 ratio. In roughly six Graves' hyperthyroidism patients, the study also compared T-cell repertoires from thyroid tissue with T-cell repertoires from blood. Once sampling was done, hyperthyroidism patients were given methimazole at a starting dose of 30 mg daily, whereas ophthalmopathy patients were given high-dose intravenous methylprednisolone. The paper describes TCR Vbeta CDR3 sequencing of about 140 peripheral blood samples, made up of under 50 ophthalmopathy patients, some 76 hyperthyroidism patients and roughly 17 progressor patients.

In its sample, this clonotype was seen a few times. Its specific antigen is unknown. Base qualities are not at hand, and no much larger clone is one base apart. Amplification of TCR beta CDR3 regions was carried out from RNA transcripts. The first round of RT-PCR for the TCR CDR3 was performed with the HTBI primer set and the Qiagen OneStep RT-PCR kit. The libraries were constructed in a second round of multiplex PCR and then size-selected and purified. Libraries were sequenced paired-end with 100 bp reads on an Illumina HiSeq2000. In the paper's pipeline: SOAPnuke was used to process the raw data, with reads discarded if the reads contained adapters or uncalled bases, had a mean Phred below 15, or lacked an exact constant-primer or identifier match. High-quality paired reads were merged using COPE v1.2.5, and each unique nucleotide sequence was defined as a clonotype. MiTCR v1.1 was used to align clonotypes to the IMGT TRBV, TRBD and TRBJ reference segments. The analysis included only V-J combinations with a frequency above 0.0001, which together covered roughly 99% of the repertoires. The TCS score was defined as F50 (clonal expansion) divided by E x V (chaos), with BLOSUM62-based TCRdist calculated between CDR3 peptides within each V-J. Welch's t-statistics and random forest reduced around 520 V-J features to about 12, which were used in a naive Bayes classifier (R e1071). TCRdb handled the public reads itself, with Q25 trimming in fastp and clone calling in MiXCR, and kept productive beta chains. Merged by CDR3 protein, the rows form single entries marked with the most common genes and DNA. The V and J calls and clone size are TCRdb's, not the authors'. Within this sample are a few hundred thousand distinct CDR3 sequences, with about 15% of them counted one time only. Approximately 32% of the sample is held by the ten biggest clonotypes.

V loses 1 base at its end and J loses 2 bases; junction bases beyond the gene matches: 3. The CDR3 covers 16 residues, taking in both the cysteine and the phenylalanine. Left in the record is the CDR3 DNA by itself, 48 bases read in frame from the first base. Via the germline V gene, CDR1 is MGHDK and CDR2 SYGVNS. Study-wide conclusions, independent of this receptor: In validation, the model predicted progression to ophthalmopathy with over 65% sensitivity and about 72% specificity, a median of about 6 months before onset. In cross-validation, a model built on a 13 V-J signature told ophthalmopathy apart from stable hyperthyroidism with roughly 87% sensitivity and about 81% specificity, and in testing the same model reached 80%/75%. No statistical method was used to set the sample size in advance, and investigators knew the group allocation. Blood samples also contained most of the expanded thyroid clonotypes (frequency above 0.001), which suggests that blood repertoires may reflect thyroid immune responses.

Graves' hyperthyroidism was defined as stable when no progression to ophthalmopathy occurred over 18 months of follow-up. The hyperthyroidism patients were between 18 and 65 years old and newly diagnosed, with a disease duration of less than 2 months. The study excluded patients with uncontrolled infections, other autoimmune diseases, pregnancy or lactation. Diagnoses relied on clinical symptoms, serum thyroxine and TRAb, thyroid ultrasound and orbital computed tomography. PBMCs were isolated from roughly 10 ml of fresh peripheral blood by Ficoll-Paque density gradient centrifugation. Trizol reagent was used to extract total RNA, and RNA quality was then checked on an Agilent 2100 Bioanalyzer.

This TCR was sampled from a woman in her 30s with Graves' hyperthyroidism. The sample taken for sequencing was blood. The chain joins TRBV25-1 to TRBJ2-2; 8 nucleotides in the junction match TRBD2. The nucleotide sequence is given as TGTGCCAGCAGTGAATGGGTAGCGGGAAACACCGGGGAGCTGTTTTTT. Protein translation: CASSEWVAGNTGELFF. Full variable domain (CDR3 extended with the reference TRBV25-1 and TRBJ2-2 proteins): EADIYQTPRYLVIGTGKKITLECSQTMGHDKMYWYQQDPGMELHLIHYSYGVNSTEKGDLSSESTVSRIRTEHFPLTLESARPSHTSQYLCASSEWVAGNTGELFFGEGSRLTVL.